The subject of this entry is one T cell receptor (beta chain). This specimen belongs to a study of blood T cell repertoires in COVID-19. About the research overall: Each recovered donor of Cohort 3 presented with two negative PCRs, clearance, or symptom resolution. Sample material is recorded as cDNA or gDNA derived from T cells, B-cell-depleted T cells, or PBMCs.

Libraries were prepared by immunoSEQ multiplex PCR; TCRdb keeps only in-frame clonotypes and omits some of them. The sample holds a few hundred thousand clones, around 87% seen once. This CDR3 is 18 amino acids long. The trim removed 5 bases at V and 0 bases at J, leaving 13 bases unmatched. The receptor comes from a man younger than 45 in a cohort exposed to, infected with or recovered from COVID-19 (not recorded which). Sequenced input: PBMCs or T cells enriched from blood (not recorded which). This chain links TRBV23-1 with TRBJ2-7; 10 nucleotides match TRBD1. TRBV23-1 is given ORF status, its function remaining uncertain. CDR3 sequence (DNA): TGCGCCAGCAGTTTTCCTCCAAGCTGGGACAGGGGCTCCTACGAGCAGTACTTC. Translation gives CASSFPPSWDRGSYEQYF.